This entry lists 17 T cell receptor beta chains sequenced from one sample in a study of cytomegalovirus exposure and HLA in healthy donors. With 60 Vbeta and 13 Jbeta primers, the PCR was carried out. Generated by immunoSEQ multiplex PCR, the TCRdb table keeps only in-frame clones and is missing some. The sample has around 100,000 clones, roughly 66% seen once. Sequencing was performed on PBMCs. Receptors were obtained from a woman aged 25 to 45 in good health and CMV-seronegative.

J is TRBJ2-3 and V is TRBV27, with 13 bases aligning to TRBD2. V dropped 5 bases and J dropped 4; count of bases not matched to a gene: 6. CDR1 MNHEY and CDR2 SMNVEV come from the germline V gene (reference sequence). The CDR3 is 16 residues long. The CDR3 DNA sequence: TGTGCCAGCAGTCCGACCGGACTAGCGGGAGCAGATACGCAGTATTTT. This gives the protein CASSPTGLAGADTQYF.

The rearrangement uses TRBV5-1 and TRBJ2-1; D gene uncertain. The V and J ends lost 4 bases and 0 bases respectively, with 11 bases between them. Germline CDR1 SGHRS, CDR2 YFSETQ. The CDR3 has 15 amino acids. CDR3 residues: CASSVTGSSYNEQFF. For the CDR3, the DNA is TGCGCCAGCAGCGTGACGGGTAGCTCCTACAATGAGCAGTTCTTC.

The chain couples TRBV30 to TRBJ2-1; D is undetermined. V lost 4 bases to trimming and J lost 3 bases, with 4 bases between them. This CDR3 has 11 amino acids. Germline V lookup: CDR1 GTSNPN, CDR2 SVGIG (reference sequence). CDR3 coding DNA: TGTGCCTGGACTCGCTACAATGAGCAGTTCTTC. Its translation: CAWTRYNEQFF.

The chain couples TRBV6-6 to TRBJ1-1; no clear D gene. With 1 base removed from V and 2 bases from J, the gap between germline ends came to 11 bases. In germline, CDR1 is MNHNY, CDR2 SVGAGI (reference sequence). This CDR3 spans 15 amino acids. The CDR3 spells CASSYFRNGNTEAFF. CDR3 in DNA: TGTGCCAGCAGTTACTTTCGCAATGGCAACACTGAAGCTTTCTTT.

The J gene is TRBJ2-1, the V gene TRBV27; D gene uncertain. The CDR3 totals 13 residues. Germline CDR1 MNHEY, CDR2 SMNVEV (reference sequence). The V end was cut by 6 bases, the J end by 9 bases, with 15 bases between. The CDR3 DNA reads as TGTGCCAGCAGCGGAACTACCCTCAGTGAGCAGTTCTTC. It is translated as CASSGTTLSEQFF.

The chain couples TRBV19 to TRBJ1-2, with 7 bases identical to TRBD1. The CDR3 is made up of 13 amino acids. The ends lost 6 bases at V and 8 bases at J; junction bases unmatched: 9. Germline-derived CDR1 and CDR2 are LNHDA and SQIVND (reference sequence). The CDR3 DNA sequence: TGTGCCAGTAGGGCCCCGGACAGGTTGGGCTACACCTTC. This codes for CASRAPDRLGYTF.

This clone has a handful of counts. The chain carries TRBV6-6 and TRBJ2-3, with 9 bases fitting TRBD1. The CDR3 runs to 15 residues. With V trimmed by 5 bases and J by 3 bases, 6 bases remained unmatched. Germline V gives CDR1 MNHNY, CDR2 SVGAGI (reference sequence). This chain's CDR3 is CASSVGTGRTDTQYF. The CDR3 region has the DNA TGTGCCAGCAGTGTGGGGACAGGGAGGACAGATACGCAGTATTTT.

The gene calls are TRBV5-1 and TRBJ1-3; no reliable D call. The V gene lost 4 bases and the J gene lost 0 bases, with 8 bases spanning the gap. Germline CDR1 reads SGHRS; CDR2 reads YFSETQ. The CDR3 sequence is 14 residues long. Here the CDR3 DNA reads TGCGCCAGCAGCGAACAGACCTCTGGAAACACCATATATTTT. It is translated as CASSEQTSGNTIYF.

The V gene is TRBV6-5, the J gene TRBJ1-1; a possible D gene is TRBD1 (5 bases). The germline V gene encodes CDR1 MNHEY and CDR2 SVGAGI. V dropped 5 bases and J dropped 0 bases, with 10 bases sitting between them. The CDR3 is made up of 14 amino acids. The CDR3 is CASSNGGLNTEAFF. Written as DNA, the CDR3 is TGTGCCAGCAGTAACGGGGGATTGAACACTGAAGCTTTCTTT.

V gene TRBV5-1 combines with J gene TRBJ2-3; 10 bases align to TRBD2. Losses at the gene ends were 4 bases for V and 0 bases for J; bases not matched to a gene: 8. From germline, CDR1 is SGHRS and CDR2 YFSETQ. There are 17 residues in the CDR3. For the CDR3, the DNA is TGCGCCAGCAGCGGGACTAGCGCCCTAGCTAGCACAGATACGCAGTATTTT. Its translation is CASSGTSALASTDTQYF.

The V and J genes are TRBV27 and TRBJ1-6; no clear D. CDR1 is MNHEY, CDR2 SMNVEV, per germline (reference sequence). Trimming removed 0 bases from V and 9 bases from J, with 18 bases in between. This CDR3 has 17 residues. The DNA of the CDR3 is TGTGCCAGCAGTTTATCCCTTTTTGAGTCCGCGCTTTCACCCCTCCACTTT. Translating gives CASSLSLFESALSPLHF.

This clone was observed a handful of times. V and J are TRBV7-8 and TRBJ2-3; TRBD1 matches 7 bases. From germline, CDR1 is SGHVS and CDR2 FQNEAQ. The CDR3 is 17 amino acids. With V trimmed by 3 bases and J by 1 base, 10 bases remained unmatched. The CDR3 loop reads CASSFNREGQGTDTQYF. The CDR3 DNA reads TGTGCCAGCAGCTTTAACCGAGAAGGACAGGGCACAGATACGCAGTATTTT.

In this sample, this clone turned up a few times. The chain carries TRBV5-5 and TRBJ1-1, with D perhaps matching TRBD1 (5 bases). V was clipped by 2 bases and J by 1 base, with 6 bases between them. In germline, CDR1 is SGHKS, CDR2 YYEKEE (reference sequence). The CDR3 is 13 amino acids. This CDR3 reads CASSFTGNTEAFF. Here the CDR3 DNA reads TGTGCCAGCAGCTTTACAGGGAACACTGAAGCTTTCTTT.

This clone was found a few times. The chain uses TRBV19 and TRBJ2-2; 10 bases map to TRBD1. Germline lookup yields CDR1 LNHDA and CDR2 SQIVND (reference sequence). J was trimmed by 2 bases and V by 6 bases; bases with no gene match: 12. This CDR3 contains 18 residues. The DNA for the CDR3 is TGTGCCAGTAGCTTCCGGGACAGGGGACGTCTAAACACCGGGGAGCTGTTTTTT. It codes for CASSFRDRGRLNTGELFF.

This rearrangement joins TRBV4-1 to TRBJ2-7; TRBD2 matches at 8 bases. Germline loops: CDR1 MGHRA, CDR2 YSYEKL. The CDR3 loop spans 14 amino acids. Trimming took 4 bases from V and 3 from J; bases not matched to a gene: 5. CDR3 in DNA: TGCGCCAGCAGCCGGGCGGGAGGCGACTACGAGCAGTACTTC. This encodes CASSRAGGDYEQYF.

The chain joins TRBV15 to TRBJ2-3; TRBD1 matches 7 bases. The ends lost 3 bases at V and 4 bases at J; junction bases unmatched: 7. This CDR3 is built from 15 residues. Germline CDR1 and CDR2: LNHNV and YYDKDF (reference sequence). The CDR3 nucleotides are TGTGCCACCAGCAGCGGAAGACAGGGACCAGATACGCAGTATTTT. It is translated as CATSSGRQGPDTQYF.

The chain carries TRBV5-1 and TRBJ2-1, with D possibly being TRBD1 (6 bases). Germline-derived CDR1 and CDR2 are SGHRS and YFSETQ. Trimming stripped 3 bases from V and 9 bases from J, with 10 bases between. The CDR3 runs 12 residues. CDR3 sequence: CASSSQGTEQFF. The CDR3 DNA is TGCGCCAGCAGCTCCCAGGGGACTGAGCAGTTCTTC.